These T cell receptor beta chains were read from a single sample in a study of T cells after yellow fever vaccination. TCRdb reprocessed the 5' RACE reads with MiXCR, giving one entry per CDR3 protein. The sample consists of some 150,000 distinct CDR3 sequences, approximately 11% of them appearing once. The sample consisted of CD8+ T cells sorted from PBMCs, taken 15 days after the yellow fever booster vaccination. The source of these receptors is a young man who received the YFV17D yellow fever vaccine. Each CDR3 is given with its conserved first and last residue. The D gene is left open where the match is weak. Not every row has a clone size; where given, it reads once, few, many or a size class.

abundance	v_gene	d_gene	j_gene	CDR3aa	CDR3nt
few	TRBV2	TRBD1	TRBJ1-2	CASRGTGHIYGYTF	TGTGCCAGCAGAGGGACAGGCCATATCTATGGCTACACCTTC
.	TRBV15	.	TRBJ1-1	CATSRATVNTEAFF	TGTGCCACCAGCAGAGCTACAGTGAACACTGAAGCTTTCTTT
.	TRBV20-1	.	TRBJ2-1	CSADGRGPSYNEQFF	TGCAGTGCCGATGGACGGGGGCCCTCCTACAATGAGCAGTTCTTC
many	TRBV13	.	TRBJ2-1	CASSHSGNWEFF	TGTGCCAGCAGCCACTCAGGGAATTGGGAGTTCTTC
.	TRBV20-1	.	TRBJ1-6	CSARDRTQGPYNSPLHF	TGCAGTGCTAGAGATAGGACGCAGGGGCCCTATAATTCACCCCTCCACTTT
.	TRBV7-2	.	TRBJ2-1	CASSLEGPSSYNEQFF	TGTGCCAGCAGCTTAGAGGGGCCAAGCTCCTACAATGAGCAGTTCTTC
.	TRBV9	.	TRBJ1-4	CASSVGSTNEKLFF	TGTGCCAGCAGCGTCGGCAGCACAAATGAAAAACTGTTTTTT
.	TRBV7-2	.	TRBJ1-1	CASSLGVRDRAEAFF	TGTGCCAGCAGCTTGGGGGTCCGGGATCGGGCTGAAGCTTTCTTT
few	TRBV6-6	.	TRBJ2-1	CASSSSGTGGEQFF	TGTGCCAGCAGCTCCTCGGGGACTGGAGGTGAGCAGTTCTTC
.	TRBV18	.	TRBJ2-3	CASSPEPHSTDTQYF	TGTGCCAGCTCACCAGAACCCCATAGCACAGATACGCAGTATTTT
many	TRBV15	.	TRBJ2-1	CATSFELGSYNEQFF	TGTGCCACCAGCTTCGAACTCGGCTCCTACAATGAGCAGTTCTTC
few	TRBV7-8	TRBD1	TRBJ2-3	CASSLGAGGRDTQYF	TGTGCCAGCAGCTTAGGGGCAGGGGGTCGAGATACGCAGTATTTT
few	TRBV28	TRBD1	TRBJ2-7	CASSLDGTGGYEQYF	TGTGCCAGCAGTTTAGATGGGACAGGGGGCTACGAGCAGTACTTC
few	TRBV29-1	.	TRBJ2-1	CSVDTGYNEQFF	TGCAGCGTTGATACGGGGTACAATGAGCAGTTCTTC
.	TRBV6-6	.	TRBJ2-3	CASSYGTYTDTQYF	TGTGCCAGCAGTTACGGAACGTATACAGATACGCAGTATTTT
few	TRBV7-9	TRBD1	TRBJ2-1	CASSPGQGTYNEQFF	TGTGCCAGCAGCCCGGGACAGGGGACGTACAATGAGCAGTTCTTC
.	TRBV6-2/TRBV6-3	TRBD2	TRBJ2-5	CASRGSGSQETQYF	TGTGCCAGCAGGGGTAGCGGGAGCCAAGAGACCCAGTACTTC
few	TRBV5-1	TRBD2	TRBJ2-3	CASSLRGLAGSDTQYF	TGCGCCAGCAGCTTGCGGGGACTAGCGGGGTCAGATACGCAGTATTTT
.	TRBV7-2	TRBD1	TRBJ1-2	CASREGQERFNNYGYTF	TGTGCCAGCAGAGAAGGACAGGAGCGATTTAATAACTATGGCTACACCTTC
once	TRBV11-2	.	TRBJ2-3	CASSSLEVTQYF	TGTGCCAGCAGCTCCCTCGAGGTTACGCAGTATTTT
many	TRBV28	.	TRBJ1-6	CASSLTRHSPLHF	TGTGCCAGCAGTTTAACCAGGCATTCACCCCTCCACTTT
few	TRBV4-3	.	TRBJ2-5	CASSPGWGSLETQYF	TGCGCCAGCAGTCCCGGCTGGGGAAGCTTGGAGACCCAGTACTTC
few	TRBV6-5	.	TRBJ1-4	CASSSGGYYAGNEKLFF	TGTGCCAGCAGTTCCGGGGGCTATTATGCTGGTAATGAAAAACTGTTTTTT
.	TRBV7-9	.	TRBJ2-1	CASSYQGKHSDEQFF	TGTGCCAGCAGCTACCAAGGGAAGCACTCCGATGAGCAGTTCTTC
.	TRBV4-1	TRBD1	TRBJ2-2	CASSQGQGRAGELFF	TGCGCCAGCAGCCAAGGACAGGGGCGGGCCGGGGAGCTGTTTTTT
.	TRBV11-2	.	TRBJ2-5	CASIRGDRVFGETQYF	TGTGCCAGCATCCGCGGGGATCGGGTCTTTGGAGAGACCCAGTACTTC
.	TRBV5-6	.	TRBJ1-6	CASSFQGNNSPLHF	TGTGCCAGCAGCTTCCAGGGAAACAATTCACCCCTCCACTTT
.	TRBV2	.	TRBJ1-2	CATGRLSRYGYTF	TGTGCCACTGGACGTCTCTCGCGCTATGGCTACACCTTC
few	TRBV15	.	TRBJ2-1	CATSRGTPDEQFF	TGTGCCACCAGCAGAGGGACGCCAGATGAGCAGTTCTTC
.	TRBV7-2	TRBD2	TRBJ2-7	CASSPGLAGAYEQYF	TGTGCCAGCAGCCCCGGACTAGCGGGGGCCTACGAGCAGTACTTC
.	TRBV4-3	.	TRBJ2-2	CASSQNHRQKRNTGELFF	TGCGCCAGCAGCCAGAACCACCGACAGAAAAGGAACACCGGGGAGCTGTTTTTT
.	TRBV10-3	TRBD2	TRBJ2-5	CAISDGLVEETQYF	TGTGCCATCAGTGATGGACTAGTCGAGGAGACCCAGTACTTC
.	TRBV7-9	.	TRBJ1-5	CASSLESGYSNQPQHF	TGTGCCAGCAGCTTAGAGTCTGGTTATAGCAATCAGCCCCAGCATTTT
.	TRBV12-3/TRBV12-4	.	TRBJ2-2	CASNMDSTNTGELFF	TGTGCCAGCAACATGGACAGTACGAACACCGGGGAGCTGTTTTTT
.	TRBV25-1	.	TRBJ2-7	CASSEGEQYF	TGTGCCAGCAGTGAGGGGGAGCAGTACTTC
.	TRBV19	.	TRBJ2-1	CASSTSWAGTNNEQFF	TGTGCCAGTAGTACCTCTTGGGCGGGGACCAACAATGAGCAGTTCTTC
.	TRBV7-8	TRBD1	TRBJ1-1	CASSPRGQGLGGLNTEAFF	TGTGCCAGCAGCCCAAGGGGACAGGGGCTAGGGGGCTTGAACACTGAAGCTTTCTTT
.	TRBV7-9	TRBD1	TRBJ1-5	CASSVSGGADQPQHF	TGTGCCAGCAGTGTTTCAGGGGGCGCGGATCAGCCCCAGCATTTT
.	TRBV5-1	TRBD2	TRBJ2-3	CASSYSGLAGTSTDTQYF	TGCGCCAGCAGCTACTCGGGACTAGCGGGGACTAGCACAGATACGCAGTATTTT
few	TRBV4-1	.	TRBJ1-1	CASSVNTEAFF	TGCGCCAGCAGCGTGAACACTGAAGCTTTCTTT
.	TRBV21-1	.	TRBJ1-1	CASSKVAHRVKNTEAFF	TGTGCCAGCAGCAAGGTGGCCCATAGGGTGAAGAACACTGAAGCTTTCTTT
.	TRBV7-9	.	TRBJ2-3	CASSVRITDTQYF	TGTGCCAGCAGCGTACGAATCACAGATACGCAGTATTTT
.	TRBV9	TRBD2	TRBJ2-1	CASSSSQGLGHNEQFF	TGTGCCAGCAGCTCCAGTCAGGGACTAGGCCACAATGAGCAGTTCTTC
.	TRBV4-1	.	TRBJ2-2	CASSQRGLGTGELFF	TGCGCCAGCAGCCAAAGGGGCCTGGGCACCGGGGAGCTGTTTTTT
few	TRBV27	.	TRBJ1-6	CASSLGEGSYNSPLHF	TGTGCCAGCAGTTTAGGGGAGGGGTCCTATAATTCACCCCTCCACTTT
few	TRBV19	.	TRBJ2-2	CASNPMRTVETGELFF	TGTGCCAGTAACCCAATGCGGACAGTAGAGACCGGGGAGCTGTTTTTT
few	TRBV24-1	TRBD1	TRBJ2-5	CATSHPTGKQETQYF	TGTGCCACCAGCCATCCGACAGGGAAACAAGAGACCCAGTACTTC
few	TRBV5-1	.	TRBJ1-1	CASGSGLSTEAFF	TGCGCCAGCGGATCAGGGTTGAGCACTGAAGCTTTCTTT
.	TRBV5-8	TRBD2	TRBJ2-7	CASRPLADIEQYF	TGTGCCAGCCGGCCCCTAGCGGATATCGAGCAGTACTTC
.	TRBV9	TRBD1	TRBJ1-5	CASGDRGQPQHF	TGTGCCAGCGGGGACAGGGGTCAGCCCCAGCATTTT
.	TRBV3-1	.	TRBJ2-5	CASSPGAGPGQETQYF	TGTGCCAGCAGCCCCGGGGCGGGGCCGGGCCAAGAGACCCAGTACTTC
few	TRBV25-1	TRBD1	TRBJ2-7	CASKGGAGGSYEQYF	TGTGCCAGCAAGGGTGGGGCAGGGGGATCCTACGAGCAGTACTTC